This TCR beta chain was sequenced during a study of CD8+CD57+ T cells in acquired aplastic anemia. In patients chosen for sequencing, flow cytometry had shown CD8+CD57+ cell expansion. Each patient carried a diagnosis of severe acquired aplastic anemia. Therapy had not been given to patients before blood sampling. This clonotype occurred once. A much larger clone sits a single nucleotide away, making a read error possible. CDR3 and TCR beta VDJ profiling relied on a genomic DNA template. TCRdb reanalysed the reads using MiXCR and keeps one entry per CDR3 protein. The profile shows around 190,000 distinct CDR3 sequences, approximately 48% of them singletons. The CDR3 is 15 residues long. CDR1 is SGHVS and CDR2 is FNYEAQ in the germline V gene.

Source material: sorted CD4+, CD8+, or CD8+CD57+ T cells (not recorded which) from PBMCs. The source of this sequence is a human donor with aplastic anemia. The chain recombines TRBV7-6 with TRBJ2-1, with D unclear. The CDR3 here is CASSLDFSPGNGQFF. The DNA for the CDR3 is TGTGCCAGCAGCTTAGACTTCTCCCCTGGAAATGGGCAGTTCTTC.